This TCR beta chain is from a study of Tregs in tolerant kidney transplant recipients. Looking at the study overall: CD4+CD25+CD127- cells came from approximately 3-day belatacept mixed lymphocyte reactions, some with roughly five-day graft donor restimulation.

The CDR3 is made up of 13 amino acids. Trimming removed 2 bases at V and 7 bases at J, with 11 bases between. Germline V gives CDR1 KGHSH, CDR2 LQKENI. This clone was seen just once. Its antigen is undetermined. Study results and limitations: Tregs expanded with activated donor B cells seemed most donor-specific.

Clones were sequenced by immunoSEQ multiplex PCR, and TCRdb holds only the in-frame ones, with some missing. The sample shows 35,000 to 50,000 clones, just under 97% of them seen only once. The chain couples TRBV18 to TRBJ1-2; D unclear. Sequencing was performed on Tregs from blood cultured with allogeneic cells. The receptor was isolated from a human donor in good health. CDR3 sequence (DNA): TGTGCCAGCTCACCAGGCAGGTCGGGTGGCTACACCTTC. Protein product: CASSPGRSGGYTF.